This TCR beta chain came from a study of cytomegalovirus exposure and HLA in healthy donors. Study-level findings and limits: Later analysis showed most CMV-associated TCR beta chains appearing HLA-restricted. It was confirmed in vitro that a few of the CMV-associated chains were specific for CMV antigens.

This cohort consisted of healthy bone marrow donors. Researchers ran the PCR with 60 Vbeta and 13 Jbeta primers. TCRdb's table, derived via immunoSEQ multiplex PCR, lists solely in-frame clones and lacks some. Counted here are roughly 150,000 clones, about 70% occurring once; the ten biggest clones make up over 3%. Looked up from germline, CDR1 is LNHDA and CDR2 is SQIVND (reference sequence). The CDR3 spans 16 residues. Trimming removed 5 bases from V and 2 bases from J; junction bases left unmatched: 8. In regard to this clone: The antigen is unknown.

The specimen sequenced was PBMCs. This sequence originates from a male donor in good health and CMV-seronegative. This chain connects TRBV19 to TRBJ2-1; TRBD1 aligns across 8 bases. The CDR3 nucleotides are TGTGCCAGTAGTCCCGGACAGGGTGGCGCCTACAATGAGCAGTTCTTC. Protein product: CASSPGQGGAYNEQFF.